This record covers a single T cell receptor (beta chain). Germline CDR1 reads DFQATT; CDR2 reads SNEGSKA (reference sequence). Trimming shortened V by 3 bases and J by 6 bases, and 12 bases separated the two germline ends. The CDR3 contains 14 residues. The record originates from a study of blood T cell repertoires in COVID-19. Study summary: Whether acute or convalescent, the COVID-19 samples came from the United States, Italy and Spain. T cells, B-cell-depleted T cells, or PBMCs provided the cDNA or gDNA that served as material.

Source study methods: Reference gene primers were amplified, and this amplification served to estimate nucleated cell counts. The protocol was immunoSEQ multiplex PCR, while the TCRdb copy is restricted to in-frame clones and leaves out a portion. For V, J and clone size, that table is used; D and trimming come from the DNA. The data contain roughly 130,000 clones, around 87% of them singletons. The specimen sequenced was peripheral blood. This chain joins TRBV20-1 and TRBJ1-6, with D possibly being TRBD1 (6 bases). The source is an older woman with acute or convalescent COVID-19. For the CDR3, the DNA is TGCAGTGCTAGTGTGGGCAGGGGTAATTCACCCCTCCACTTT. Protein product: CSASVGRGNSPLHF.